The rows below give T cell receptor beta chains drawn from one sample of a study of blood T cell repertoires in COVID-19. Measured with immunoSEQ multiplex PCR; TCRdb has only the in-frame clones, and not every one. The table records about 300,000 clones, under 90% of them present only once. What was sequenced was PBMCs or T cells enriched from blood (not recorded which). Receptors originate from a woman between 45 and 65 years old who had been exposed to COVID-19. CDR3s include the opening cysteine and the closing phenylalanine or tryptophan. Fields, in order: D gene, clone size, J gene, V gene, CDR3 DNA, CDR3 protein. D genes are given only for firm matches. Size is stated for part of the rows, as once, few or many counts, or as a class when the clone is expanded.

d_gene: TRBD2
abundance: -
j_gene: TRBJ2-6
v_gene: TRBV5-6
CDR3nt: TGTGCCAGCAGCCCGGGGGGATCCGCCTCTGGGGCCAACGTCCTGACTTTC
CDR3aa: CASSPGGSASGANVLTF

d_gene: TRBD1
abundance: -
j_gene: TRBJ1-1
v_gene: TRBV12-5
CDR3nt: TGTGCTAGTGGGCTGACAGGGGGCAGGGGGAACACTGAAGCTTTCTTT
CDR3aa: CASGLTGGRGNTEAFF

d_gene: TRBD1
abundance: -
j_gene: TRBJ2-7
v_gene: TRBV7-8
CDR3nt: TGTGCCAGCAGCCCAGGACAGGGCCACGAGCAGTACTTC
CDR3aa: CASSPGQGHEQYF

d_gene: TRBD1
abundance: -
j_gene: TRBJ1-6
v_gene: TRBV5-1
CDR3nt: TGCGCCAGCAGCTTAGATGGGACAGGGGTTTTTGCACCCCTCCACTTT
CDR3aa: CASSLDGTGVFAPLHF

d_gene: -
abundance: -
j_gene: TRBJ1-2
v_gene: TRBV24-1
CDR3nt: TGTGCCACCAGTGATGGGACCGACACGGGGGGCTATGGCTACACCTTC
CDR3aa: CATSDGTDTGGYGYTF

d_gene: -
abundance: once
j_gene: TRBJ2-3
v_gene: TRBV23-1
CDR3nt: TGCGCCAGCAGTCTAGGCCCGCGGGGCCACACAGATACGCAGTATTTT
CDR3aa: CASSLGPRGHTDTQYF

d_gene: -
abundance: -
j_gene: TRBJ1-4
v_gene: TRBV5-5
CDR3nt: TGTGCCAGCCAACCCCAGGGCGGGGGCATTGAAAAACTGTTTTTT
CDR3aa: CASQPQGGGIEKLFF

d_gene: TRBD2
abundance: once
j_gene: TRBJ2-1
v_gene: TRBV23-1
CDR3nt: TGCCGGGGGGATTATGGGCAGTTCTTC
CDR3aa: CRGDYGQFF

d_gene: -
abundance: -
j_gene: TRBJ2-3
v_gene: TRBV12-3/TRBV12-4
CDR3nt: TGTGCCAGCAGTTCTCTCCTAGGAGATACGCAGTATTTT
CDR3aa: CASSSLLGDTQYF

d_gene: -
abundance: -
j_gene: TRBJ2-2
v_gene: TRBV14
CDR3nt: TGTGCCAGCAGCCAAGGCCCCGGGGTGAACACCGGGGAGCTGTTTTTT
CDR3aa: CASSQGPGVNTGELFF

d_gene: -
abundance: -
j_gene: TRBJ1-5
v_gene: TRBV19
CDR3nt: TGTGCCAGTAGTATACCCTCCTTAGGGGTTAGCAATCAGCCCCAGCATTTT
CDR3aa: CASSIPSLGVSNQPQHF

d_gene: -
abundance: -
j_gene: TRBJ1-3
v_gene: TRBV6-5
CDR3nt: TGTGCCAGCAGCATACAGGGTTCTGGAAACACCATATATTTT
CDR3aa: CASSIQGSGNTIYF

d_gene: -
abundance: -
j_gene: TRBJ1-5
v_gene: TRBV4-2
CDR3nt: TGTGCCAGCAGCCCTCGCAAGTACAGCGAAAGGGGTCAGCCCCAGCATTTT
CDR3aa: CASSPRKYSERGQPQHF

d_gene: TRBD2
abundance: -
j_gene: TRBJ2-3
v_gene: TRBV28
CDR3nt: TGTGCCAGCAGTATGGGGCGGGGGGGCACAGATACGCAGTATTTT
CDR3aa: CASSMGRGGTDTQYF

d_gene: -
abundance: -
j_gene: TRBJ1-3
v_gene: TRBV7-8
CDR3nt: TGTGCCAGCAGCTGGGGGCCTCTTTCCTCTGGAAACACCATATATTTT
CDR3aa: CASSWGPLSSGNTIYF

d_gene: -
abundance: few
j_gene: TRBJ1-3
v_gene: TRBV5-1
CDR3nt: TGCGCCAGCAGCCAGACTGTTGGGACTTCTGGAAACACCATATATTTT
CDR3aa: CASSQTVGTSGNTIYF

d_gene: TRBD2
abundance: -
j_gene: TRBJ2-1
v_gene: TRBV7-2
CDR3nt: TGTGCCAGCAGCTCACCGGGACTAGGGTACAATGAGCAGTTCTTC
CDR3aa: CASSSPGLGYNEQFF

d_gene: -
abundance: -
j_gene: TRBJ1-2
v_gene: TRBV28
CDR3nt: TGTGCCAGCAGTTTTCAGAGACACCTCTATGGCTACACCTTC
CDR3aa: CASSFQRHLYGYTF

d_gene: TRBD1
abundance: -
j_gene: TRBJ1-4
v_gene: TRBV11-3
CDR3nt: TGTGCCAGCAGCTTAGGACAGGGGAATAATGAAAAACTGTTTTTT
CDR3aa: CASSLGQGNNEKLFF

d_gene: -
abundance: -
j_gene: TRBJ1-1
v_gene: TRBV18
CDR3nt: TGTGCCAGCTCAACAGGGAACACTGAAGCTTTCTTT
CDR3aa: CASSTGNTEAFF

d_gene: TRBD2
abundance: -
j_gene: TRBJ2-2
v_gene: TRBV5-1
CDR3nt: TGCGCCAGCAGCGGAAGCGGGGGCGGGACCGGGGAGCTGTTTTTT
CDR3aa: CASSGSGGGTGELFF

d_gene: TRBD2
abundance: -
j_gene: TRBJ2-3
v_gene: TRBV18
CDR3nt: TGTGCCAGCTCACGCGAACGAAGGACTAGCGGGGGTAGCACAGATACGCAGTATTTT
CDR3aa: CASSRERRTSGGSTDTQYF

d_gene: -
abundance: -
j_gene: TRBJ1-3
v_gene: TRBV6-5
CDR3nt: TGTGCCAGCAGTTTGACTTACTCTGGAAACACCATATATTTT
CDR3aa: CASSLTYSGNTIYF

d_gene: TRBD2
abundance: -
j_gene: TRBJ2-1
v_gene: TRBV4-2
CDR3nt: TGTGCCAGCAACTCGGGACTAGGTTCCGATGAGCAGTTCTTC
CDR3aa: CASNSGLGSDEQFF

d_gene: TRBD1
abundance: -
j_gene: TRBJ1-6
v_gene: TRBV11-2
CDR3nt: TGTGCCAGCAGCTTAGGGACAGGTGGTTCACCCCTCCACTTT
CDR3aa: CASSLGTGGSPLHF

d_gene: TRBD1
abundance: -
j_gene: TRBJ1-2
v_gene: TRBV7-9
CDR3nt: TGTGCCAGCAGCTTCCGGGACAGGGAATACTATGGCTACACCTTC
CDR3aa: CASSFRDREYYGYTF

d_gene: TRBD1
abundance: -
j_gene: TRBJ1-6
v_gene: TRBV28
CDR3nt: TGTGCCAGCATCACAGGGGGCGCGGGGTCCTATAATTCACCCCTCCACTTT
CDR3aa: CASITGGAGSYNSPLHF

d_gene: -
abundance: -
j_gene: TRBJ2-7
v_gene: TRBV5-6
CDR3nt: TGTGCCAGCACGGACACAGCAGCTTACGAGCAGTACTTC
CDR3aa: CASTDTAAYEQYF

d_gene: -
abundance: once
j_gene: TRBJ2-7
v_gene: TRBV19
CDR3nt: TGTGCCAGTAGTATGGGGGCAGGAGATTACGAGCAGTACTTC
CDR3aa: CASSMGAGDYEQYF

d_gene: TRBD1
abundance: -
j_gene: TRBJ2-1
v_gene: TRBV18
CDR3nt: TGTGCCAGCTCCCTGGACAGGGGGTTGGGTGAGCAGTTCTTC
CDR3aa: CASSLDRGLGEQFF

d_gene: TRBD2
abundance: -
j_gene: TRBJ2-1
v_gene: TRBV5-1
CDR3nt: TGCGCCAGCAGCACAGCGGGGGGCTATAACAATGAGCAGTTCTTC
CDR3aa: CASSTAGGYNNEQFF

d_gene: TRBD1
abundance: -
j_gene: TRBJ1-2
v_gene: TRBV27
CDR3nt: TGTGCCAGCAGTGCAAGATCAGGGACAGGGGGCTATGGCTACACCTTC
CDR3aa: CASSARSGTGGYGYTF

d_gene: -
abundance: -
j_gene: TRBJ1-2
v_gene: TRBV6-5
CDR3nt: TGTGCCAGCAGTTACTCGGGGCAGTCGAACTATGGCTACACCTTC
CDR3aa: CASSYSGQSNYGYTF

d_gene: TRBD2
abundance: -
j_gene: TRBJ2-7
v_gene: TRBV2
CDR3nt: TGTGCCAGCACGAAGAGCGGGGGACTTAACGAGCAGTACTTC
CDR3aa: CASTKSGGLNEQYF

d_gene: -
abundance: -
j_gene: TRBJ2-1
v_gene: TRBV7-7
CDR3nt: TGTGCTAGCAGCTTATCAGGAGGGGTCAATGAGCAGTTCTTC
CDR3aa: CASSLSGGVNEQFF

d_gene: TRBD1
abundance: -
j_gene: TRBJ1-2
v_gene: TRBV28
CDR3nt: TGTGCCAGCAGTTCCCCGGGACAGGCGGGCTACACCTTC
CDR3aa: CASSSPGQAGYTF

d_gene: TRBD1
abundance: -
j_gene: TRBJ2-7
v_gene: TRBV6-6
CDR3nt: TGTGCCAGCAGTTACCGGACAGGGGGCAGTGGATACGAGCAGTACTTC
CDR3aa: CASSYRTGGSGYEQYF

d_gene: -
abundance: -
j_gene: TRBJ1-1
v_gene: TRBV29-1
CDR3nt: TGCAGCGTGGACGCGGGACTTGGGGTTCCGGAAGCTTTCTTT
CDR3aa: CSVDAGLGVPEAFF

d_gene: TRBD2
abundance: -
j_gene: TRBJ2-7
v_gene: TRBV4-2
CDR3nt: TGTGCCAGCAGCCAAGTCAGGGGGACTAGCGGACTCTACGAGCAGTACTTC
CDR3aa: CASSQVRGTSGLYEQYF

d_gene: -
abundance: -
j_gene: TRBJ2-2
v_gene: TRBV2
CDR3nt: TGTGCCAGCAGACTCGAGGCGAACACCGGGGAGCTGTTTTTT
CDR3aa: CASRLEANTGELFF

d_gene: TRBD1
abundance: -
j_gene: TRBJ1-4
v_gene: TRBV4-1
CDR3nt: TGCGCCAGCAGCCAAGTCCGGGCCGCAGAGGGGGCCATTGGGGAAAAACTGTTTTTT
CDR3aa: CASSQVRAAEGAIGEKLFF